Each of the 2 T cell receptor beta chains below was sequenced from the same sample in a study of T-cell reconstitution after alpha-beta-depleted transplantation in children. As it was prepared, the TCRbeta library received unique molecular identifiers. TCRdb re-analysed the PCR reads in MiXCR, keeping a single row per CDR3 protein. Of about 310,000 distinct CDR3 sequences listed, over 20% were seen once; the top ten hold approximately 11%. Sample: PBMCs, mostly from graft donor cells, taken 180 days after TCRalphabeta/CD19-depleted stem cell transplant. The receptors shown here come from a male patient under 18 who had a stem cell transplant for acute lymphoblastic leukemia, so the T cells may come from the graft donor.

This clonotype appeared a few times. V and J are TRBV6-2 or TRBV6-3 and TRBJ1-1; D may be TRBD1 (6 bases). The CDR3 is made up of 15 amino acids. In germline, CDR1 is MNHEY, CDR2 SVGEGT. Trimming removed 8 bases from V and 0 bases from J, with 16 bases in between. This CDR3 reads CASSGRGGLNTEAFF. In DNA form, the CDR3 reads TGTGCCAGCTCGGGCAGGGGAGGACTGAACACTGAAGCTTTCTTT.

The chain joins TRBV5-1 to TRBJ1-1; D may be TRBD1 (6 bases). Germline V CDR1 and CDR2: SGHRS, YFSETQ. This CDR3 is 14 amino acids long. Between the trimmed V and J ends, which lost 5 bases and 0 bases, there was a span of 11 bases. The CDR3: CASRGDILNTEAFF. As DNA, the CDR3 is TGCGCCAGCAGGGGGGACATCCTGAACACTGAAGCTTTCTTT.